The subject of this entry is one TCR beta chain. The sample comes from a study of blood T cell repertoires in COVID-19. There are 11 residues in the CDR3. V lost 7 bases to trimming and J lost 13 bases; unmatched junction nucleotides: 11. CDR1 DFQATT and CDR2 SNEGSKA come from the germline V gene (reference sequence). TCRdb keeps only in-frame clones here, not all; method: immunoSEQ multiplex PCR. The table lists 470,000 or so clones, 87% of them singletons. Sequencing was done on a sample of PBMCs or T cells enriched from blood (not recorded which). The clonotype comes from a young woman with acute COVID-19. The chain has TRBV20-1 and TRBJ1-1; 8 nucleotides match TRBD1. The CDR3, as DNA: TGCAGTGTTAGGGACAGGCGGCCGAATTTCTTT. Translation: CSVRDRRPNFF.